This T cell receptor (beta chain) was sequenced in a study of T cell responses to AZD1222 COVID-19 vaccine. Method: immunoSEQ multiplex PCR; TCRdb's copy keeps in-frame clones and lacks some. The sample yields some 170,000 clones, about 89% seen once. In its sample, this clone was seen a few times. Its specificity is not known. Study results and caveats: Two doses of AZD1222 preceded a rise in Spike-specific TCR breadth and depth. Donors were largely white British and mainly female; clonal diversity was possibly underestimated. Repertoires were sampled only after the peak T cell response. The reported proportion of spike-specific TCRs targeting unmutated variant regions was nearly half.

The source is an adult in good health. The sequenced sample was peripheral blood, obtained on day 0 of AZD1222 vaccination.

This chain's CDR3 is CASNPTGGNTEAFF. In DNA form, the CDR3 reads TGTGCCAGCAACCCGACAGGGGGAAACACTGAAGCTTTCTTT. This chain uses TRBV7-8 with TRBJ1-1; 9 bases are shared with TRBD1. This CDR3 contains 14 residues. The germline CDR1 and CDR2 sequences are SGHVS and FQNEAQ. V shed 7 bases and J 2 bases; nucleotides not matched to a gene: 5.